The sequence of this TCR beta chain was determined in a study of blood T cell repertoires in COVID-19. Before being deemed recovered, Cohort 3 donors had two negative PCRs, clearance, or symptom resolution. Profiled with immunoSEQ multiplex PCR; TCRdb holds only in-frame clones, not every one. The sample lists over 200,000 clones; under 85% were seen once. CDR3 length: 16 residues. Germline loops: CDR1 KGHSH, CDR2 LQKENI. V lost 1 base, J lost 4 bases, and 7 bases stayed unmatched. This sequence joins TRBV18 and TRBJ2-1, with 7 bases lining up with TRBD2. Sequenced sample: PBMCs or T cells enriched from blood (not recorded which). This TCR derives from a man aged 60 to 69 who had recovered from COVID-19. The CDR3 DNA sequence: TGTGCCAGCTCACCACAATACCAGCGGGGTTACAATGAGCAGTTCTTC. This encodes CASSPQYQRGYNEQFF.